This record looks at one T cell receptor (beta chain) sequence and its context. This entry belongs to a study of T cell repertoires in cytomegalovirus infection. TCRdb re-analysed the reads in MiXCR, keeping a single row per CDR3 protein. Found here are under 350,000 distinct CDR3 sequences, more than 8% of them singletons; the top ten hold roughly 4%. Sequencing was carried out using PBMCs. The TCR was taken from a human donor in good health (CMV status not recorded). Some clones in this sample may be carry-over from other donors' samples.

For the CDR3, the DNA is TGTGCCAGCAGCTTAGACAGCCCTCAGTCCCAGTACTTC. It specifies CASSLDSPQSQYF. The gene calls are TRBV7-9 and TRBJ2-5, with D uncertain. The V end lost 1 base, the J end lost 9 bases, and 12 bases lay between the germline ends. CDR3 length equals 13 residues. In germline, CDR1 is SEHNR, CDR2 FQNEAQ (reference sequence).